The clone carrying this T cell receptor beta chain was counted only a few times. Recruited during active infection, patients (from Seattle) were subsequently followed longitudinally. The data belong to a study of blood T cell repertoires in COVID-19. Study details: Acute and convalescent COVID-19 specimens originated in the United States, Italy and Spain. T cells, B-cell-depleted T cells, or PBMCs provided the cDNA or gDNA that served as material.

V was cut by 8 bases and J by 1 base, with 11 bases left in between. Germline V lookup: CDR1 SGHRS, CDR2 YFSETQ. CDR3 length: 13 residues. In the source study's methods: By means of reference gene primer amplification, nucleated cell counts were estimated. Libraries were prepared by immunoSEQ multiplex PCR; TCRdb keeps only in-frame clonotypes and omits some of them. V and J calls plus clone size are reproduced from that table; the DNA served to infer D and trimming. Seen here are approximately 110,000 clones, around 85% observed once, and the top ten hold 3.2%. This sequence was found in a woman aged 80 or over with COVID-19, enrolled during active disease. Material for sequencing was peripheral blood. This chain links TRBV5-1 with TRBJ2-3; D is perhaps TRBD2 (5 bases). CDR3 amino acids: CASRRSGTDTQYF. The CDR3 coding sequence is TGCGCCAGTCGGAGGTCGGGCACAGATACGCAGTATTTT. The whole variable domain, filled in from reference TRBV5-1 and TRBJ2-3, reads KAGVTQTPRYLIKTRGQQVTLSCSPISGHRSVSWYQQTPGQGLQFLFEYFSETQRNKGNFPGRFSGRQFSNSRSEMNVSTLELGDSALYLCASRRSGTDTQYFGPGTRLTVL.